A single sample is the source of the 14 T cell receptor beta chains below, sequenced in a study of blood T cells in healthy people across ages. A J-beta primer mix and a sample-barcoded 5' primer were used in a second PCR of about 7 to 11 cycles. TCRdb passed the 5' RACE reads through MiXCR, listing each CDR3 protein once. The table has 1.4 million or so distinct CDR3 sequences, approximately 43% seen once. The sample taken for sequencing was blood. Source of these receptors: a woman under 30 in good health.

This clonotype occurred a few times. This chain uses TRBV12-3 or TRBV12-4 with TRBJ1-2; the D gene is possibly TRBD1 (6 bases). The V end was cut by 6 bases, the J end by 3 bases, with 23 bases between. The CDR3 length is 17 residues. CDR3 residues: CASRNRDPGHGDYGYTF. DNA of the CDR3: TGTGCCAGCAGAAATAGAGACCCGGGACACGGGGACTATGGCTACACCTTC.

This clonotype was seen more than once but under ten times. This chain uses TRBV12-3 or TRBV12-4 with TRBJ1-2; D remains unclear. This CDR3 is built from 14 residues. V lost 4 bases and J lost 2, with 11 bases in between. The CDR3, as DNA: TGTGCCAGCAGTTCCAACAGCCTCAACTATGGCTACACCTTC. It yields the protein CASSSNSLNYGYTF.

J is TRBJ1-2 and V is TRBV12-3 or TRBV12-4, with TRBD1 identical over 10 bases. J lost 8 bases, V lost 6 bases, and 12 bases had no gene match. This CDR3 spans 15 amino acids. CDR3 in DNA: TGTGCCAGCAGCCCCGTTGACAGGGGGCCAAGCGGCTACACCTTC. It yields the protein CASSPVDRGPSGYTF.

The gene calls are TRBV7-9 and TRBJ2-7; TRBD1 matches 8 bases. V trimming: 5 bases; J trimming: 7 bases; junction bases outside the gene matches: 13. This CDR3 spans 15 amino acids. Germline loops: CDR1 SEHNR, CDR2 FQNEAQ (reference sequence). The CDR3: CASSPNRGTYNEQYF. The CDR3 DNA sequence: TGTGCCAGCAGCCCTAACAGGGGGACCTACAATGAGCAGTACTTC.

This clonotype was counted a few times. V usage is TRBV12-3 or TRBV12-4 and J usage is TRBJ2-7; no clear D. Trimming took off 6 bases at V and 0 bases at J, with 12 bases between the two ends. The CDR3 runs 14 residues. This CDR3 reads CASSPSYDSYEQYF. The CDR3 region has the DNA TGTGCCAGCAGCCCGAGTTACGACTCCTACGAGCAGTACTTC.

The chain combines TRBV11-2 with TRBJ2-1; 13 bases agree with TRBD2. The J call may be faulty, since TRBJ2-7 better matches the DNA end. This CDR3 comprises 19 residues. Germline V gives CDR1 SGHAT, CDR2 FQNNGV. CDR3 sequence: CASSSIRTSGGSSYNEQYF. The CDR3 DNA follows: TGTGCCAGCAGCTCAATTAGGACTAGCGGGGGTAGCTCCTACAATGAGCAGTACTTC.

This chain links TRBV5-1 with TRBJ1-2; a weak D match, TRBD1 (6 bases). V gave up 4 bases and J gave up 0 bases, with 13 bases separating them. This CDR3 comprises 15 residues. The germline V gene encodes CDR1 SGHRS and CDR2 YFSETQ. CDR3: CASSPGQPPNYGYTF. Written as DNA, the CDR3 is TGCGCCAGCAGCCCCGGACAGCCGCCTAACTATGGCTACACCTTC.

This chain connects TRBV20-1 to TRBJ2-3, with 7 nucleotides matching TRBD2. The CDR3 contains 15 residues. Germline assignment: CDR1 DFQATT and CDR2 SNEGSKA (reference sequence). J lost 8 bases, V lost 3 bases, and 14 bases had no gene match. CDR3 loop: CSARTRGGIDGTQYF. CDR3 nucleotides: TGCAGTGCTAGGACCCGCGGGGGAATTGATGGTACGCAGTATTTT.

V is TRBV10-3 and J is TRBJ2-5; 7 nucleotides align to TRBD2. The V and J ends lost 3 bases and 2 bases, in that order; junction bases with no gene match: 6. This CDR3 is built from 15 residues. Germline assignment: CDR1 ENHRY and CDR2 SYGVKD. CDR3 nucleotides: TGTGCCATCAGTGAAGTGCTAGCGGTTCAAGAGACCCAGTACTTC. This gives the protein CAISEVLAVQETQYF.

The genes are TRBV20-1 and TRBJ2-3, with a possible D match to TRBD2 (6 bases). Germline CDR1 is DFQATT and CDR2 is SNEGSKA (reference sequence). V shed 6 bases and J shed 0 bases, with 16 bases lying between them. There are 15 residues in the CDR3. The CDR3, as DNA: TGCAGTGCCCCTTTAGGGACTCCAAGCACAGATACGCAGTATTTT. Residues: CSAPLGTPSTDTQYF.

This clonotype has more than one count but fewer than ten. The chain combines TRBV29-1 with TRBJ2-6, with D perhaps given as TRBD1 or TRBD2 (5 bases each). Per the germline V gene, CDR1 is SQVTM and CDR2 is ANQGSEA. The CDR3 has 13 residues. Trimming stripped 4 bases from V and 3 bases from J, with 7 bases between. This CDR3 is CSVGGYGANVLTF. In nucleotides, the CDR3 is TGCAGCGTTGGGGGGTATGGGGCCAACGTCCTGACTTTC.

There are a few counts of this clonotype. V gene TRBV4-1 combines with J gene TRBJ1-6; unclear D gene. Germline V CDR1 and CDR2: MGHRA, YSYEKL. CDR3 length equals 16 residues. The ends were cut back, 0 bases at V and 6 bases at J, with 12 bases in the middle. The CDR3: CASSQDPGFGNSPLHF. In nucleotides, the CDR3 is TGCGCCAGCAGCCAAGATCCGGGATTTGGTAATTCACCCCTCCACTTT.

The CDR3 loop is CASSESAGANEQFF. Written as DNA, the CDR3 is TGTGCCAGCAGTGAATCGGCAGGGGCCAATGAGCAGTTCTTC. This chain connects TRBV2 to TRBJ2-1; TRBD1 might be the D (6 bases). V was shortened by 2 bases and J by 6 bases, with 11 bases between the two germline ends. The CDR3 is made up of 14 amino acids. Germline-derived CDR1 and CDR2 are SNHLY and FYNNEI.

This clonotype was seen only a few times. Being one base from a much bigger clone, this may be a read error. The chain combines TRBV5-1 with TRBJ2-7, with 14 bases matching TRBD2. Germline-derived CDR1 and CDR2 are SGHRS and YFSETQ. This CDR3 is built from 17 residues. Losses at the gene ends were 4 bases for V and 7 bases for J; bases not matched to a gene: 13. This chain's CDR3 is CASSAEGLAGEYNEQYF. CDR3 DNA sequence: TGCGCCAGCAGCGCCGAGGGACTAGCGGGAGAATACAATGAGCAGTACTTC.